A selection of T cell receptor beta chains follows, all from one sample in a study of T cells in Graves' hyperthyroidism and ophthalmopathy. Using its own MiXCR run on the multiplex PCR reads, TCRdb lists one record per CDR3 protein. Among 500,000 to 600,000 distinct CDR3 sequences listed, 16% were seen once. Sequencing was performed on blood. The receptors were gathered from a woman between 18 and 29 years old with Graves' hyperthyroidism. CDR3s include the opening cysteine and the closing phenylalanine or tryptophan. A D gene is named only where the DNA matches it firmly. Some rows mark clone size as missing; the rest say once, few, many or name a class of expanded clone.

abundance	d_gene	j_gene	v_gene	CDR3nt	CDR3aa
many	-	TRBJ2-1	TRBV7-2	TGTGCCAGCAGCCCCGACTATGGCTCCTACAATGAGCAGTTCTTC	CASSPDYGSYNEQFF
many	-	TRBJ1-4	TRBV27	TGTGCCAGCAGTTTGGGGGGCTGGACTAATGAAAAACTGTTTTTT	CASSLGGWTNEKLFF
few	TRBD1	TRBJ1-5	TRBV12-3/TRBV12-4	TGTGCCAGCAGTTTAGCCGGGACAGTGGATAATCAGCCCCAGCATTTT	CASSLAGTVDNQPQHF
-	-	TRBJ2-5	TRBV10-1	TGCGCCAGCAGTGAGTCTTGGGTTGAGACCCAGTACTTC	CASSESWVETQYF
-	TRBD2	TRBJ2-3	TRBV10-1	TGCGCCAGCAGTGAGCTAGCGGGGGAAATAGATACGCAGTATTTT	CASSELAGEIDTQYF
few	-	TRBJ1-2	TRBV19	TGTGCCAGTAGGCTAACTGAGACGGATAACTATGGCTACACCTTC	CASRLTETDNYGYTF
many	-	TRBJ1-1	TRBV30	TGTGCCCAAAAGAACACTGAAGCTTTCTTT	CAQKNTEAFF
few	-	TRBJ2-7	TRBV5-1	TGCGCCAGCGGGTCCGGGACATCAACCTACGAGCAGTACTTC	CASGSGTSTYEQYF
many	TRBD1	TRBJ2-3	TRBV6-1	TGTGCCAGCGGGCCGGGACAGCTCACAGATACGCAGTATTTT	CASGPGQLTDTQYF
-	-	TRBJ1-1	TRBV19	TGTGCCAGTAGGTACAGTAAAACTGAAGCTTTCTTT	CASRYSKTEAFF
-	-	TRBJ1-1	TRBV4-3	TGCGCCAGCAGCCATGTCAGCGGCACTGAAGCTTTCTTT	CASSHVSGTEAFF
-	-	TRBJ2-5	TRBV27	TGTGCCAGCATAGGACTGGACAAAGGTCAAGAGACCCAGTACTTC	CASIGLDKGQETQYF
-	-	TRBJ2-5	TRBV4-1	TGCGCCAGCAGCCAAGAGGCGTATAGTCTAGAGTACTTC	CASSQEAYSLEYF
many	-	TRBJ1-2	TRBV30	TGTGCCTGGAGTCCCACAGGCACGGGCTATGGCTACACCTTC	CAWSPTGTGYGYTF
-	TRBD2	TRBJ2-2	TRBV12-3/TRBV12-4	TGTGCCAGCAGATTACTCGGACGGAGACTAGCGGGAGGCACTCACGGGGAGCTGTTTTTT	CASRLLGRRLAGGTHGELFF
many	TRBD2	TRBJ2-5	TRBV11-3	TGTGCCAGCAGCCAAGGGTGGCTAGCGGGGGAAAAAGAGACCCAGTACTTC	CASSQGWLAGEKETQYF
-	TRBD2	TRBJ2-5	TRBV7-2	TGTGCCAGCAGCTCCGGGACTAGCGGGGGGGCCGGGCAGTACTTC	CASSSGTSGGAGQYF
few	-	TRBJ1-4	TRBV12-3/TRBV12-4	TGTGCCAGCAGTCGAAGGGACCGGGCGTTTTCTAATGGAAAACTGTTTTTT	CASSRRDRAFSNGKLFF
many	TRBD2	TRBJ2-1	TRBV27	TGTGCCAGCAGTCCCGCCTTAGCGGGAGGGCCGTATGAGCAGTTCTTC	CASSPALAGGPYEQFF
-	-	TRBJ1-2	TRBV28	TGTGCCAGCAGTCCCCCACAAATGTCTTATGGCTACACCTTC	CASSPPQMSYGYTF
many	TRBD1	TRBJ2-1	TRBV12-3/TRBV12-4	TGTGCCAGCAGTTCCATTCGACAGGGGGATAGTAATGAGCAGTTCTTC	CASSSIRQGDSNEQFF